A single sample is the source of the 2 T cell receptor beta chains below, sequenced in a study of T cell changes during pregnancy in multiple sclerosis. Measured with immunoSEQ multiplex PCR; TCRdb has only the in-frame clones, and not every one. Of about 61,000 clones listed, about 94% are singletons. Sequencing was performed on CD8+ T cells from peripheral blood mononuclear cells, taken in the third trimester of pregnancy. These receptors originate from a female donor with multiple sclerosis, enrolled in a pregnancy study.

The CDR3 region is CASSLLQGWQETQYF. CDR3 DNA: TGTGCCAGCAGCTTATTGCAGGGATGGCAAGAGACCCAGTACTTC. The chain is built from TRBV7-9 and TRBJ2-5; possible D gene TRBD1, 5 bases. The CDR3 totals 15 residues. Germline V gene sequence: CDR1 SEHNR, CDR2 FQNEAQ (reference sequence). The V gene lost 2 bases and the J gene lost 2 bases, with 12 bases spanning the gap.

The count of this clone is one. The chain couples TRBV5-1 to TRBJ2-1; D possibly corresponds to TRBD2 (5 bases). The V gene's germline CDR1 is SGHRS and CDR2 YFSETQ. V was pared by 8 bases and J by 2 bases, with 14 bases between. The CDR3 is 14 amino acids. CDR3 residues: CASQSGQAYNEQFF. CDR3 bases: TGCGCCAGTCAAAGCGGCCAGGCCTACAATGAGCAGTTCTTC.